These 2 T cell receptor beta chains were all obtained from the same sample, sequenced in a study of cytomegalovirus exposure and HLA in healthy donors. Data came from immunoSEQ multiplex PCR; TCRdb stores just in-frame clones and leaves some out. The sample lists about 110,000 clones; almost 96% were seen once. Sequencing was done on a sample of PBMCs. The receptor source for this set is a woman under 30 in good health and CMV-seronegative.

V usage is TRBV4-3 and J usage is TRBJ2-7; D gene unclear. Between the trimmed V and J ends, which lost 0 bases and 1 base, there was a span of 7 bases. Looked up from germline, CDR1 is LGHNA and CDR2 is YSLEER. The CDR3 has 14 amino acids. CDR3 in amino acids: CASSQDLGSYEQYF. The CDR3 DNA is TGCGCCAGCAGCCAAGATCTAGGATCCTACGAGCAGTACTTC.

The CDR3 DNA is TGTGCCTGGAGCTTGACAGGATTCGGTGGCTACACCTTC. It yields the protein CAWSLTGFGGYTF. This chain connects TRBV30 to TRBJ1-2, with D possibly being TRBD1 (6 bases). The CDR3 covers 13 residues. The germline CDR1 and CDR2 sequences are GTSNPN and SVGIG (reference sequence). V was clipped by 3 bases and J by 7 bases, with 15 bases between them.